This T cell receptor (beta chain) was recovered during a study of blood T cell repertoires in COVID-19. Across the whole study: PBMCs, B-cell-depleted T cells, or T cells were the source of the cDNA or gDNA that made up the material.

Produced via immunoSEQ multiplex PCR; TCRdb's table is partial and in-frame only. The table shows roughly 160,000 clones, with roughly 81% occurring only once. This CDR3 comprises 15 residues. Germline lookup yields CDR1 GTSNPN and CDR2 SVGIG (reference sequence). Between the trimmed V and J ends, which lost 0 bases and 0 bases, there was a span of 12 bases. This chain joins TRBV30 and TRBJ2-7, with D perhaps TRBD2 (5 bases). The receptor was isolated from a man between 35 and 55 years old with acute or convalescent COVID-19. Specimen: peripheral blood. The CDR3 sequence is CAWSVPGSPSYEQYF. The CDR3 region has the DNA TGTGCCTGGAGTGTACCGGGGTCCCCCTCCTACGAGCAGTACTTC.